This is a list of T cell receptor beta chains from one sample in a study of beta chain features in type 1 diabetes. Assay used: immunoSEQ multiplex PCR; TCRdb lists only in-frame clones, some missing. The sample consists of about 360,000 clones, around 12% of them appearing once. Sequenced sample: naive CD4+ T cells from blood. These receptors all stem from a woman aged 18-35 years with type 1 diabetes. The CDR3 runs from the conserved cysteine through the conserved F or W. The D gene is left open where the match is weak. Clone size is given for some rows only: seen once, a few or many times, or a class if the clone is expanded.

V	size	D	J	CDR3	DNA
TRBV27	few	TRBD1	TRBJ1-2	CASTTTTSGGRGYTF	TGTGCCAGCACCACTACCACGTCAGGGGGACGGGGCTACACCTTC
TRBV5-1	.	TRBD2	TRBJ2-1	CASSLVSWLAGVEGQFF	TGCGCCAGCAGCTTGGTCTCGTGGCTAGCGGGAGTGGAGGGGCAGTTCTTC
TRBV5-4	.	.	TRBJ1-2	CASSVSGGNYGYTF	TGTGCCAGCAGCGTGAGCGGGGGGAACTATGGCTACACCTTC
TRBV2	few	.	TRBJ2-5	CASRSGGQTQYF	TGTGCCAGCAGGTCAGGGGGGCAGACCCAGTACTTC
TRBV30	.	TRBD1	TRBJ1-2	CAWRRGLYGYTF	TGTGCCTGGAGAAGGGGGCTCTATGGCTACACCTTC
TRBV19	.	.	TRBJ2-3	CASSPRDFADTQYF	TGTGCCAGTAGTCCCCGGGATTTTGCAGATACGCAGTATTTT
TRBV14	few	.	TRBJ2-5	CASSQAQETQYF	TGTGCCAGCAGCCAAGCACAAGAGACCCAGTACTTC
TRBV2	.	.	TRBJ2-4	CASNERLAKNIQYF	TGTGCCAGCAACGAAAGACTAGCCAAAAACATTCAGTACTTC
TRBV9	few	TRBD2	TRBJ2-4	CASSPGLEGGHSHIQYF	TGTGCCAGCAGCCCGGGACTAGAGGGTGGTCATAGTCACATTCAGTACTTC
TRBV7-2	.	.	TRBJ2-7	CASSSTPIGEPYF	TGTGCCAGCAGCTCCACCCCGATTGGGGAGCCGTACTTC
TRBV2	.	.	TRBJ1-6	CASSADSYNSPLHF	TGTGCCAGCAGCGCGGACAGTTATAATTCACCCCTCCACTTT
TRBV7-9	.	.	TRBJ1-5	CASSLGRVQPQHF	TGTGCCAGCAGCTTAGGCCGAGTTCAGCCCCAGCATTTT
TRBV7-2	few	TRBD2	TRBJ2-3	CASSLGYGGGSLSTDTQYF	TGTGCCAGCAGCTTAGGTTACGGGGGGGGGAGTCTGAGCACAGATACGCAGTATTTT
TRBV19	few	.	TRBJ1-2	CASRGWETYGYTF	TGTGCCAGCCGAGGGTGGGAGACCTATGGCTACACCTTC
TRBV7-9	.	TRBD1	TRBJ1-5	CASSLSGQGNQPQHF	TGTGCCAGCAGCCTGAGCGGACAGGGCAATCAGCCCCAGCATTTT
TRBV7-2	few	.	TRBJ2-7	CASSLAAVSRAYEQYF	TGTGCCAGCAGCTTAGCGGCGGTTTCTCGCGCCTACGAGCAGTACTTC
TRBV7-9	few	.	TRBJ2-5	CASNQRGQETQYF	TGTGCCAGCAACCAACGGGGACAAGAGACCCAGTACTTC
TRBV29-1	.	TRBD1	TRBJ2-2	CSVGAGQGVWGGELFF	TGCAGCGTTGGTGCCGGGCAGGGGGTTTGGGGCGGGGAGCTGTTTTTT
TRBV5-4	.	.	TRBJ1-1	CASSLGRGSTEAFF	TGTGCCAGCAGCTTGGGACGGGGATCCACTGAAGCTTTCTTT
TRBV7-2	.	TRBD1	TRBJ1-5	CASSDGTANQPQHF	TGTGCCAGCAGCGATGGGACAGCTAATCAGCCCCAGCATTTT
TRBV5-4	few	.	TRBJ2-6	CASSWGVDSGANVLTF	TGTGCCAGCAGCTGGGGGGTTGACTCTGGGGCCAACGTCCTGACTTTC
TRBV10-3	.	TRBD1	TRBJ2-5	CAISPKTGIGGETQYF	TGTGCCATCAGCCCCAAGACAGGGATAGGAGGAGAGACCCAGTACTTC
TRBV11-3	.	TRBD2	TRBJ2-1	CASTTSGRAGEQFF	TGTGCCAGCACAACTAGCGGGAGGGCCGGTGAGCAGTTCTTC
TRBV4-2	.	.	TRBJ2-1	CASSQGRSALYNEQFF	TGTGCCAGCAGCCAAGGAAGGAGCGCTCTATACAATGAGCAGTTCTTC
TRBV2	few	.	TRBJ1-6	CASLQGVGSPLHF	TGTGCCAGTCTACAGGGAGTTGGTTCACCCCTCCACTTT
TRBV19	few	.	TRBJ1-5	CASSEAGQPQHF	TGTGCCAGTAGTGAAGCGGGCCAGCCCCAGCATTTT
TRBV7-7	.	.	TRBJ2-5	CASSLPGGTSETQYF	TGTGCCAGCAGCTTACCTGGAGGGACTTCGGAGACCCAGTACTTC
TRBV2	.	.	TRBJ1-2	CASTQARRYGYTF	TGTGCCAGCACTCAGGCACGACGCTATGGCTACACCTTC
TRBV4-2	.	TRBD2	TRBJ2-3	CASSPGTSGTDTQYF	TGTGCCAGCAGCCCCGGGACTAGCGGCACAGATACGCAGTATTTT
TRBV11-1	.	TRBD2	TRBJ2-7	CASRGGTSSYEQYF	TGTGCCAGCAGGGGCGGGACTAGCTCCTACGAGCAGTACTTC
TRBV18	few	.	TRBJ1-5	CASSRSEGSNQPQHF	TGTGCCAGCTCGCGGTCCGAAGGTAGCAATCAGCCCCAGCATTTT
TRBV19	.	.	TRBJ2-5	CASRGDQETQYF	TGTGCCAGTAGAGGGGATCAAGAGACCCAGTACTTC
TRBV6-1	.	TRBD1	TRBJ1-2	CASSENRGLRGYTF	TGTGCCAGCAGTGAAAACAGGGGTCTCCGGGGCTACACCTTC
TRBV5-1	few	.	TRBJ2-1	CASSLNAEQFF	TGCGCCAGCAGCTTGAATGCGGAGCAGTTCTTC
TRBV28	few	.	TRBJ2-7	CASGDEQYF	TGTGCCAGCGGAGACGAGCAGTACTTC
TRBV9	.	.	TRBJ2-3	CASSLQGTPGDTQYF	TGTGCCAGCAGCTTACAAGGAACCCCCGGGGATACGCAGTATTTT
TRBV30	.	.	TRBJ2-7	CAWGQYEQYF	TGTGCCTGGGGCCAATACGAGCAGTACTTC
TRBV5-6	few	TRBD1	TRBJ1-5	CASSFGTGDQPQHF	TGTGCCAGCAGCTTCGGGACAGGGGATCAGCCCCAGCATTTT
TRBV7-9	.	TRBD2	TRBJ2-7	CASSLAGTSTHEQYF	TGTGCCAGCAGCTTAGCGGGGACTAGCACCCACGAGCAGTACTTC
TRBV6-1	.	.	TRBJ2-3	CASTLRGATDTQYF	TGTGCCAGCACACTCAGGGGTGCGACAGATACGCAGTATTTT
TRBV6-5	few	.	TRBJ2-3	CASRPSLTDTQYF	TGTGCCAGCAGACCGTCCCTAACGGATACGCAGTATTTT
TRBV5-1	.	TRBD1	TRBJ2-7	CASRPGTGLWEQYF	TGCGCCAGCAGACCCGGGACAGGTCTGTGGGAGCAGTACTTC
TRBV2	.	TRBD2	TRBJ2-5	CASMRGLSAETQYF	TGTGCCAGCATGAGGGGACTATCGGCCGAGACCCAGTACTTC
TRBV27	.	TRBD1	TRBJ2-1	CASSKGQGKRPEQFF	TGTGCCAGCAGCAAAGGACAGGGTAAGAGGCCTGAGCAGTTCTTC
TRBV11-2	few	TRBD1	TRBJ1-1	CASSLKITGESNTEAFF	TGTGCCAGCAGCTTAAAAATCACAGGGGAATCGAACACTGAAGCTTTCTTT
TRBV7-2	few	TRBD1	TRBJ2-1	CASSFDRGSRNEQFF	TGTGCCAGCAGCTTCGACAGGGGATCGAGGAATGAGCAGTTCTTC
TRBV5-1	few	.	TRBJ2-5	CASSLPEGGETQYF	TGCGCCAGCAGCCTGCCCGAGGGTGGAGAGACCCAGTACTTC
TRBV29-1	.	.	TRBJ1-2	CSVFASDRNYGYTF	TGCAGCGTTTTTGCGTCGGACAGAAACTATGGCTACACCTTC
TRBV28	.	TRBD1	TRBJ2-7	CASSPPGQGTYEQYF	TGTGCCAGCAGCCCACCGGGACAGGGCACCTACGAGCAGTACTTC